The 8 T cell receptor beta chains reported below all come from one sample, sequenced in a study of vaccination and CD4 T cells after COVID-19. An Oncomine TCR Beta short-read assay was used to sequence the DNA from cultured CD4+ T cells. A single record per CDR3 protein comes from TCRdb applying MiXCR to the PCR reads. Of about 18,000 distinct CDR3 sequences detected, 50% appear once; the ten largest clones hold roughly 6.2%. Their specific antigens are unknown. As for treatment: approximately 11-day PBMC culture with coronavirus spike peptide pools or control peptides (ViraFEST assay). The material sequenced was CD4+ T cells from blood, cultured in vitro. Receptor source: a human donor who had recovered from COVID-19.

The chain joins TRBV7-3 to TRBJ2-3; 10 bases are shared with TRBD2. This CDR3 region has 17 residues. Germline V gene sequence: CDR1 SGHTA, CDR2 FQGTGA. V gave up 5 bases and J gave up 8 bases; unmatched junction bases: 16. The CDR3 coding sequence is TGTGCCAGCAGCCAGGCCGCTAGCGGGAGAGGGGAGGGTACGCAGTATTTT. This sequence encodes CASSQAASGRGEGTQYF. Using reference TRBV7-3 and TRBJ2-3 for the parts outside the CDR3, the full variable domain is GAGVSQTPSNKVTEKGKYVELRCDPISGHTALYWYRQSLGQGPEFLIYFQGTGAADDSGLPNDRFFAVRPEGSVSTLKIQRTERGDSAVYLCASSQAASGRGEGTQYFGPGTRLTVL.

J is TRBJ2-5 and V is TRBV7-2; a possible D gene is TRBD2 (6 bases). Germline values: CDR1 SGHTA, CDR2 FQGNSA. V was pared by 2 bases and J by 8 bases, with 18 bases between. The CDR3 has 15 residues. The CDR3 coding sequence is TGTGCCAGCAGCTTATCGACTAGAGTAAGCCCAACCCAGTACTTC. Translation: CASSLSTRVSPTQYF.

The sample holds a few counts of this clonotype. The chain uses TRBV20-1 and TRBJ2-7, with 8 bases aligning to TRBD2. There are 15 residues in the CDR3. Per the germline V gene, CDR1 is DFQATT and CDR2 is SNEGSKA (reference sequence). Germline trimming cut 4 bases from V and 5 bases from J; bases unmatched to any gene: 13. The CDR3 bases are TGCAGTGCTACCGACCCGAGCGGGAGCAACAACGAGCAGTACTTC. It is translated as CSATDPSGSNNEQYF.

This clonotype was seen a few times. The chain combines TRBV7-9 with TRBJ2-5; weak D call: TRBD1 (6 bases). The CDR3 runs 13 residues. Germline V gene lookup returns CDR1 SEHNR and CDR2 FQNEAQ (reference sequence). Trimming removed 3 bases at V and 4 bases at J, with 9 bases between. The CDR3 region has the DNA TGTGCCAGCAGCTTCACAGGGTCAGAGACCCAGTACTTC. It specifies CASSFTGSETQYF.

This chain uses TRBV2 with TRBJ2-1; D is unclear. Trimming pared 6 bases from V and 5 bases from J, leaving 8 bases between. This CDR3 is built from 12 residues. From germline, CDR1 is SNHLY and CDR2 FYNNEI. DNA for the CDR3: TGTGCCAGCAGCCCGCTTGACAATGAGCAGTTCTTC. Its translation: CASSPLDNEQFF. The full variable domain, with the rest looked up from reference TRBV2 and TRBJ2-1, is EPEVTQTPSHQVTQMGQEVILRCVPISNHLYFYWYRQILGQKVEFLVSFYNNEISEKSEIFDDQFSVERPDGSNFTLKIRSTKLEDSAMYFCASSPLDNEQFFGPGTRLTVL.

This chain joins TRBV11-2 and TRBJ2-7; TRBD1 matches at 12 bases. The CDR3 length is 14 residues. The trim removed 5 bases at V and 7 bases at J, leaving 6 bases unmatched. The germline gives CDR1 SGHAT, CDR2 FQNNGV. DNA for the CDR3: TGTGCCAGCAGCATGGGGACAGGGGGCGGGGAGCAGTACTTC. Protein: CASSMGTGGGEQYF. Variable domain in full (rest from reference TRBV11-2 and TRBJ2-7): EAGVAQSPRYKIIEKRQSVAFWCNPISGHATLYWYQQILGQGPKLLIQFQNNGVVDDSQLPKDRFSAERLKGVDSTLKIQPAKLEDSAVYLCASSMGTGGGEQYFGPGTRLTVT.

This chain uses TRBV7-2 with TRBJ2-1, with 9 bases matching TRBD2. CDR1 SGHTA and CDR2 FQGNSA come from the germline V gene. The CDR3 sequence is 18 residues long. The junction had 8 bases not matched to a gene; V was cut back by 2 bases and J by 0 bases. CDR3 DNA sequence: TGTGCCAGCAGCTTAAGTACTAGCGGGCCCCCCTCCTACAATGAGCAGTTCTTC. Translating gives CASSLSTSGPPSYNEQFF. Combining the CDR3 with reference TRBV7-2 and TRBJ2-1 gives the whole variable domain GAGVSQSPSNKVTEKGKDVELRCDPISGHTALYWYRQSLGQGLEFLIYFQGNSAPDKSGLPSDRFSAERTGGSVSTLTIQRTQQEDSAVYLCASSLSTSGPPSYNEQFFGPGTRLTVL.

J is TRBJ1-2 and V is TRBV5-1; D might be TRBD1 (5 bases). This CDR3 region has 16 residues. V lost 3 bases to trimming and J lost 4 bases, with 19 bases between them. Per germline, CDR1 SGHRS and CDR2 YFSETQ. Written as DNA, the CDR3 is TGCGCCAGCAGCTCCCGAGAGGGCCAGGGACTCTATGGCTACACCTTC. Encoded protein: CASSSREGQGLYGYTF.